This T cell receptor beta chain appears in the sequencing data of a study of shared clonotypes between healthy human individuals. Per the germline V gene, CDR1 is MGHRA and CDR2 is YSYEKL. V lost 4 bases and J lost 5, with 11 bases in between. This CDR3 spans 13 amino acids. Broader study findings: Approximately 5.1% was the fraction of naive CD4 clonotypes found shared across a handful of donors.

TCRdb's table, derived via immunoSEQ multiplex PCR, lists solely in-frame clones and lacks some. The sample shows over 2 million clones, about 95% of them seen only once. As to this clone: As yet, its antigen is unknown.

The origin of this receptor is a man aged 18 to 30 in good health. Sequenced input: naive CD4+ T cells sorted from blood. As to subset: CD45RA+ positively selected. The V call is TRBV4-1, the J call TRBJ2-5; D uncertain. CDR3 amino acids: CASSLIPRETQYF. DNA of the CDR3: TGCGCCAGCAGCCTTATTCCCAGGGAGACCCAGTACTTC.